This entry features one TCR beta chain sequence. This receptor's antigen is unknown. Base qualities are not provided; no much larger clone lies one nucleotide away. Reading the label with the study, this specimen's treatment or condition is: 15 to 20 received Ad26.COV2.S at low or high dose, single or two shots; about 5 received placebo; per-sample allocation not given. For vaccine and placebo recipients, the sequenced repertoires came from samples collected on day 63 after the first injection. In Cohort 1b, about two dozen adults aged 18-55 years were enrolled at a single site in Boston, USA, between 29 July and 7 August 2020. Ad26.COV2.S was a replication-incompetent adenovirus type 26 vector that expressed a prefusion-stabilized SARS-CoV-2 spike protein derived from the original Wuhan strain. The immunoSEQ Assay was the method used to sequence TCRbeta CDR3 regions. After extraction, genomic DNA underwent amplification by bias-controlled multiplex PCR, followed by high-throughput sequencing. Turning to the authors' computational methods: Collapsing and filtering of sequences were performed to quantify the absolute abundance of each unique TCRbeta CDR3 region. T cell fraction was estimated by normalizing TCRbeta template counts to usable DNA, with usable DNA measured through amplification of reference genes found in all nucleated cells. Repertoire TCRs were annotated as SARS-CoV-2-specific when V gene, CDR3 amino acid sequence and J gene were exactly matched to a known reactive TCR set. The reference SARS-CoV-2 TCR set was obtained from MIRA and was filtered for enrichment in COVID-19-positive ImmuneCODE repertoires, whereby public or cross-reactive TCRs were removed. Using the MIRA antigens, annotated TCRs were further analysed by specific ORF or by position within an ORF. Depth was the summed frequency of annotated unique rearrangements, while breadth was defined as annotated unique rearrangements over total unique productive rearrangements. Group comparisons of TCR breadth used two-sided Wilcoxon rank-sum tests. TCRdb limited this immuneACCESS table to in-frame rearrangements with V and J called. A share of clones is missing; checked studies link under half to unresolved V genes, and the rest is unexplained. The D gene and trimming were derived from the DNA, and the V and J assignments and clone size from that table. This sample has about 400,000 clones in its table, and about 88% of those were observed once. The ten largest clonotypes hold around 1.8% of the sample.

This sample was taken from a study of Ad26.COV2.S vaccination and SARS-CoV-2 variants (dated by TCRdb to the early 2020s). For context, the study as a whole: Donors in the vaccine arm were drawn from COV1001, a multicentre, randomized, double-blind, placebo-controlled phase I-IIa trial testing Ad26.COV2.S in healthy adults. Trial participants were randomized into five groups of five: low-dose or high-dose Ad26.COV2.S given once or twice, or placebo on both occasions. Investigators did not know the trial group allocation while performing experiments and assessing outcomes. The specificity and breadth of SARS-CoV-2-reactive T cell receptors after Ad26.COV2.S vaccination were assessed by TCRbeta repertoire sequencing. Ad26.COV2.S was administered intramuscularly at 5 x 10^10 or 1 x 10^11 viral particles, either as a single shot or as two shots given 56 days apart. A total of approximately 30 samples were included in the TCR-sequenced set, comprising around 19 Ad26.COV2.S vaccine recipients, 5 placebo recipients and 8 SARS-CoV-2 convalescent individuals. The investigation overall reported the following: The study was not powered for comparison of responses between vaccine doses or regimens. The authors noted that the TCR breadth and depth analyses may have underestimated total T cell responses. After vaccination, substantial breadth of spike-specific CD8+ and CD4+ T cell responses was reported. Vaccine and placebo recipients had similar non-spike TCR breadth, a finding consistent with the vaccine containing only spike. Spike-specific TCR breadth was higher in Ad26.COV2.S recipients than in placebo recipients (P = 0.0014).

The sample was peripheral blood, taken in a trial of Ad26.COV2.S vaccine versus placebo. This TCR derives from a person between 18 and 59 years old who received the Ad26.COV2.S COVID-19 vaccine or a placebo.

The nucleotides read TGTGCCAGCAGCCTAGGACTAGAAACTCGAATCGGGGAGCTGTTTTTT. Translated, it reads CASSLGLETRIGELFF. The V gene is TRBV7-2 and the J gene is TRBJ2-2; TRBD2 fits 7 bases in the junction. Ends trimmed: V by 5 bases, J by 7 bases; bases unmatched to a gene: 13. CDR1 and CDR2 were assigned from the germline V gene as SGHTA and FQGNSA. The CDR3 contains 16 residues, cysteine and phenylalanine counted. The entry retains the CDR3 DNA only, 48 bases that are in frame from base 1.